The 18 T cell receptor beta chains reported below all come from one sample, sequenced in a study of control samples from healthy donors and cancer patients. Produced via immunoSEQ multiplex PCR; TCRdb's table is partial and in-frame only. The sample has fewer than 130,000 clones, around 87% seen once. The sequenced sample was PBMCs. The receptors here all came from a woman aged 55-69 years with lung cancer.

The J gene is TRBJ2-6, the V gene TRBV25-1; D may be TRBD1 (6 bases). CDR3 length equals 18 residues. Between the trimmed V and J ends, which lost 4 bases and 4 bases, there was a span of 20 bases. CDR1 is MGHDK, CDR2 SYGVNS, per germline. CDR3 residues: CASSGLAQGRPGANVLTF. DNA for the CDR3: TGTGCCAGCAGTGGCTTAGCTCAGGGGCGGCCCGGGGCCAACGTCCTGACTTTC.

The rearrangement links TRBV6-1 to TRBJ1-1; D is ambiguous. The germline V gene has CDR1 MNHNS and CDR2 SASEGT. V lost 1 base and J 1 base, leaving 19 bases between the germline ends. This CDR3 has 18 amino acids. This chain's CDR3 is CASSEVGRYAVGNTEAFF. The CDR3 region has the DNA TGTGCCAGCAGTGAAGTCGGCCGGTACGCGGTGGGGAACACTGAAGCTTTCTTT.

This clone was observed a few times. The chain uses TRBV9 and TRBJ1-1; 9 nucleotides agree with TRBD1. CDR1 SGDLS and CDR2 YYNGEE come from the germline V gene. This CDR3 has 13 amino acids. The junction had 9 bases not matched to a gene; V was cut back by 9 bases and J by 6 bases. The CDR3 sequence is CATGTGFNSEAFF. The CDR3, as DNA: TGTGCCACCGGGACAGGGTTCAACTCTGAAGCTTTCTTT.

This chain joins TRBV7-3 and TRBJ2-2; D gene unclear. Trimming took 1 base from V and 7 from J, leaving 7 bases between them. Germline V gene data show CDR1 as SGHTA and CDR2 as FQGTGA. CDR3 length equals 13 residues. The CDR3 loop is CASSLNSLGELFF. CDR3 DNA: TGTGCCAGCAGCTTAAACAGTCTCGGGGAGCTGTTTTTT.

This chain joins TRBV6-2 or TRBV6-3 and TRBJ1-1; 7 nucleotides line up with TRBD1. The germline gives CDR1 MNHEY, CDR2 SVGEGT. The CDR3 is 16 amino acids. The J segment lost 0 bases and the V segment lost 5 bases, leaving 9 bases of the junction unmatched. The CDR3 sequence is CASSDPRGQMNTEAFF. Here the CDR3 DNA reads TGTGCCAGCAGTGACCCGAGGGGACAGATGAACACTGAAGCTTTCTTT.

This rearrangement joins TRBV28 to TRBJ1-1; the D gene is possibly TRBD1 (5 bases). The CDR3 totals 15 residues. Germline values: CDR1 MDHEN, CDR2 SYDVKM. Trimming took off 3 bases at V and 5 bases at J, with 16 bases between the two ends. CDR3: CASSLGRGGGTEAFF. The CDR3 DNA is TGTGCCAGCAGTTTGGGACGGGGGGGAGGTACTGAAGCTTTCTTT. Filled out from reference TRBV28 and TRBJ1-1, the complete variable domain reads DVKVTQSSRYLVKRTGEKVFLECVQDMDHENMFWYRQDPGLGLRLIYFSYDVKMKEKGDIPEGYSVSREKKERFSLILESASTNQTSMYLCASSLGRGGGTEAFFGQGTRLTVV.

V usage is TRBV30 and J usage is TRBJ1-6; D possibly corresponds to TRBD1 (6 bases). The CDR3 totals 15 residues. V lost 2 bases and J 8 bases, leaving 16 bases between the germline ends. Germline CDR1 reads GTSNPN; CDR2 reads SVGIG (reference sequence). The CDR3 loop reads CAWSLVQGGDSPLHF. The CDR3 DNA sequence: TGTGCCTGGAGTCTGGTACAGGGTGGGGATTCACCCCTCCACTTT.

The V gene is TRBV4-2, the J gene TRBJ1-3; no clear D. The CDR3 consists of 15 residues. Trimming took off 3 bases at V and 4 bases at J, with 13 bases between the two ends. Looked up from germline, CDR1 is LGHNA and CDR2 is YNFKEQ. The CDR3 reads CASSQVRDEGNTIYF. The CDR3 DNA sequence: TGTGCCAGCAGCCAGGTTCGGGATGAAGGAAACACCATATATTTT.

This clone occurred a few times. The chain joins TRBV6-2 or TRBV6-3 to TRBJ1-6; D not resolved. This CDR3 comprises 15 residues. Trimming removed 1 base at V and 5 bases at J, with 9 bases between. Germline loops: CDR1 MNHEY, CDR2 SVGEGT. CDR3 bases: TGTGCCAGCAGTTACTTGTCCAGAAATAATTCACCCCTCCACTTT. This codes for CASSYLSRNNSPLHF.

The rearrangement joins TRBV30 to TRBJ1-1; TRBD1 agrees at 8 bases. V lost 0 bases, J lost 5 bases, and 5 bases stayed unmatched. The CDR3 loop spans 14 amino acids. Germline loops: CDR1 GTSNPN, CDR2 SVGIG (reference sequence). In DNA, the CDR3 is TGTGCCTGGAGTGTACAGGGGGTAAGAACTGAAGCTTTCTTT. Its protein product is CAWSVQGVRTEAFF.

The chain has TRBV4-3 and TRBJ1-1; D is unresolved. V dropped 0 bases and J dropped 3 bases, with 8 bases sitting between them. Germline CDR1 reads LGHNA; CDR2 reads YSLEER. The CDR3 is made up of 14 amino acids. CDR3 protein: CASSQDYGYTEAFF. CDR3 sequence (DNA): TGCGCCAGCAGCCAAGATTACGGCTACACTGAAGCTTTCTTT.

As for this clone: At one of its ends the junction is not consistent with the germline gene, which may arise from a read error. The rearrangement links TRBV27 to TRBJ1-5; D is undetermined. Germline V CDR1 and CDR2: MNHEY, SMNVEV (reference sequence). The CDR3 runs 15 residues. CDR3 DNA sequence: TGTGCCAACAGTTTATCGATGACCCGCAATCAGCCCCAGCATTTT. This translates into CANSLSMTRNQPQHF.

The rearrangement links TRBV5-4 to TRBJ2-1; 11 bases match TRBD2. Germline V gene sequence: CDR1 SGHNT, CDR2 YYREEE (reference sequence). The CDR3 spans 15 residues. V was clipped by 5 bases and J by 3 bases; unmatched bases: 4. The CDR3 coding sequence is TGTGCCAGCAGTACTACTAGCGGGAGCTACAATGAGCAGTTCTTC. As protein: CASSTTSGSYNEQFF.

The chain carries TRBV20-1 and TRBJ2-3; D is undetermined. Trimming cost V 0 bases and J 5 bases, with 3 bases left between them. Germline CDR1 and CDR2: DFQATT and SNEGSKA (reference sequence). The CDR3 length is 11 residues. The CDR3 is CSAREGDTQYF. The CDR3 region has the DNA TGCAGTGCTAGAGAGGGAGATACGCAGTATTTT.

The V and J genes are TRBV29-1 and TRBJ1-4; no definite D call. From germline, CDR1 is SQVTM and CDR2 ANQGSEA. Trimming left V 4 bases short and J 8 bases short, with 8 bases between. There are 11 residues in the CDR3. The CDR3 spells CSVGVGEKLFF. The CDR3 DNA is TGCAGCGTTGGGGTGGGGGAAAAACTGTTTTTT.

This chain joins TRBV19 and TRBJ1-1; no definite D call. Looked up from germline, CDR1 is LNHDA and CDR2 is SQIVND (reference sequence). This CDR3 is 15 amino acids long. The V end lost 2 bases, the J end lost 1 base, and 11 bases lay between the germline ends. Here the CDR3 reads CASSIRPPGNTEAFF. The CDR3 nucleotides read TGTGCCAGTAGTATACGCCCCCCAGGGAACACTGAAGCTTTCTTT.

The V gene is TRBV28, the J gene TRBJ2-5; 7 nucleotides match TRBD2. The CDR3 loop spans 15 amino acids. Trimming took 2 bases from V and 9 from J; bases not matched to a gene: 12. CDR1 MDHEN and CDR2 SYDVKM come from the germline V gene. CDR3 in DNA: TGTGCCAGCAGTTTAAGGAGTCGGGTTCGGGGGGCCCAGTACTTC. Protein: CASSLRSRVRGAQYF.

This clone was detected a few times. The chain is built from TRBV18 and TRBJ1-2, with 11 bases that match TRBD1. The germline V gene has CDR1 KGHSH and CDR2 LQKENI. CDR3 length: 17 amino acids. After removal of 2 bases from V and 6 bases from J, the junction contained 11 bases not matched to a gene. The CDR3 DNA sequence: TGTGCCAGCTCACCAAGGACAGGGGGCGCTTATACTGATGGCTACACCTTC. This sequence encodes CASSPRTGGAYTDGYTF.